One and the same sample provided the 21 T cell receptor beta chains below, sequenced in a study of cytomegalovirus exposure and HLA in healthy donors. Primers for the PCR totalled 60 Vbeta and 13 Jbeta. The table came from immunoSEQ multiplex PCR; TCRdb's copy has only in-frame clones and leaves some out. The sample holds 150,000 to 200,000 clones; approximately 80% are singletons and the top ten take approximately 4.1%. The sequencing sample was made of PBMCs. The receptors originated from a woman in her forties or fifties in good health and CMV-seropositive.

This sequence joins TRBV7-9 and TRBJ1-6; D unclear. The CDR3 has 14 residues. CDR1 SEHNR and CDR2 FQNEAQ come from the germline V gene (reference sequence). Trimming pared 5 bases from V and 6 bases from J, leaving 11 bases between. CDR3 protein: CASSLEAGNSPLHF. CDR3 bases: TGTGCCAGCAGCCTGGAAGCGGGTAATTCACCCCTCCACTTT. The full variable domain, rest sourced from reference TRBV7-9 and TRBJ1-6, is DTGVSQNPRHKITKRGQNVTFRCDPISEHNRLYWYRQTLGQGPEFLTYFQNEAQLEKSRLLSDRFSAERPKGSFSTLEIQRTEQGDSAMYLCASSLEAGNSPLHFGNGTRLTVT.

The J gene is TRBJ1-1, the V gene TRBV15; no clear D gene. Trimming pared 1 base from V and 0 bases from J, leaving 9 bases between. The CDR3 is 15 residues long. The germline V gene has CDR1 LNHNV and CDR2 YYDKDF (reference sequence). DNA for the CDR3: TGTGCCACCAGCAGAGGAGGCCAAATGAACACTGAAGCTTTCTTT. Amino acid sequence: CATSRGGQMNTEAFF.

This clone was seen only once. The chain employs TRBV7-2 and TRBJ1-2; unclear D gene. The CDR3 totals 16 residues. Germline CDR1 reads SGHTA; CDR2 reads FQGNSA. V was trimmed by 3 bases and J by 1 base, leaving 15 bases between them. This CDR3 reads CASSFYSVGVNYGYTF. The DNA of the CDR3 is TGTGCCAGCAGCTTTTATAGTGTCGGAGTTAACTATGGCTACACCTTC.

This clone came up a few times. The J gene is TRBJ2-5, the V gene TRBV19, with D possibly matching TRBD1 (6 bases). Germline loops: CDR1 LNHDA, CDR2 SQIVND (reference sequence). This CDR3 has 13 residues. V was clipped by 6 bases and J by 1 base, with 9 bases between them. The CDR3 DNA is TGTGCCAGTAGATTACAGGGCCAAGAGACCCAGTACTTC. Translating it yields CASRLQGQETQYF.

This sequence joins TRBV21-1 and TRBJ1-1; the table calls TRBD1, which could not be checked here. TRBV21-1 corresponds to a pseudogene. The CDR3 contains 13 residues. As DNA, the CDR3 is TGTGCCAGCGTCAGGGGGCGTGACACTGAAGCTTTCTTT. Its translation is CASVRGRDTEAFF.

The chain has TRBV27 and TRBJ2-7, with 8 bases lining up with TRBD2. Per germline, CDR1 MNHEY and CDR2 SMNVEV (reference sequence). With 7 bases clipped from V and 3 bases from J, the junction kept 14 bases outside the gene matches. There are 16 residues in the CDR3. In DNA, the CDR3 is TGTGCCAGCAACCCCGTGGGCGGGGGGCCCTACTACGAGCAGTACTTC. It specifies CASNPVGGGPYYEQYF.

The J gene is TRBJ2-1, the V gene TRBV6-6; TRBD2 matches at 11 bases. The junction had 5 bases not matched to a gene; V was cut back by 6 bases and J by 4 bases. The CDR3 spans 15 residues. Per germline, CDR1 MNHNY and CDR2 SVGAGI (reference sequence). This CDR3 is CASSPSGGKYNEQFF. DNA of the CDR3: TGTGCCAGCAGCCCTAGCGGGGGGAAATACAATGAGCAGTTCTTC.

The chain recombines TRBV23-1 with TRBJ1-2; D may be TRBD1 (5 bases). TRBV23-1 is an ORF, and what it does is uncertain. V was clipped by 4 bases and J by 7 bases, with 16 bases between them. The CDR3 loop spans 14 amino acids. DNA of the CDR3: TGCGCCAGCAGTCTTGTCCCAGGCGACAGTGGCTACACCTTC. Translation: CASSLVPGDSGYTF.

The CDR3 sequence is CASSLSTRLEQYF. The CDR3 nucleotides read TGCGCCAGCAGCTTGTCTACCCGCCTCGAGCAGTACTTC. The genes are TRBV5-1 and TRBJ2-7; D is unresolved. The CDR3 consists of 13 residues. CDR1 and CDR2 from the germline V gene are SGHRS and YFSETQ. V lost 1 base, J lost 6 bases, and 11 bases lay in between.

A few counts support this clone. The rearrangement links TRBV5-1 to TRBJ2-5; possible D gene TRBD2, 7 bases. CDR1 and CDR2 (germline): SGHRS, YFSETQ. The CDR3 consists of 17 residues. The ends were cut back, 4 bases at V and 2 bases at J, with 21 bases in the middle. The CDR3 DNA sequence: TGCGCCAGCAGCCGAGGGACCTTACAGGGAGGGCAAGAGACCCAGTACTTC. Translating gives CASSRGTLQGGQETQYF.

The V gene is TRBV10-3, the J gene TRBJ2-7, with 12 positions matching TRBD2. The ends lost 0 bases at V and 6 bases at J; junction bases unmatched: 9. The CDR3 loop spans 17 amino acids. Germline V gene lookup returns CDR1 ENHRY and CDR2 SYGVKD. CDR3 nucleotide sequence: TGTGCCATCAGTGAGTCCATGTTGACTAGCGGGAGCATCGAGCAGTACTTC. Translation gives CAISESMLTSGSIEQYF.

The CDR3 protein is CASSSPSDTSGNTIYF. CDR3 coding DNA: TGTGCCAGCAGTTCCCCGTCGGACACCTCTGGAAACACCATATATTTT. The V call is TRBV6-6, the J call TRBJ1-3; possibly TRBD1 for D (5 bases). In germline, CDR1 is MNHNY, CDR2 SVGAGI (reference sequence). CDR3 size: 16 residues. V dropped 4 bases and J dropped 0 bases, with 13 bases sitting between them.

The genes are TRBV19 and TRBJ2-5, with D perhaps TRBD2 (6 bases). This CDR3 has 15 amino acids. CDR1 and CDR2 from the germline V gene are LNHDA and SQIVND (reference sequence). The V end lost 5 bases, the J end lost 2 bases, and 15 bases lay between the germline ends. The DNA for the CDR3 is TGTGCCAGTAGTGAGGGCGGGACGTTGCAAGAGACCCAGTACTTC. It specifies CASSEGGTLQETQYF.

Written as DNA, the CDR3 is TGTGCCAGCAGTTTAGGGGGACAGGGGGCAGATGAGCAGTTCTTC. It translates to CASSLGGQGADEQFF. The chain is built from TRBV28 and TRBJ2-1; TRBD1 matches at 12 bases. CDR1 is MDHEN, CDR2 SYDVKM, per germline. The V gene end was trimmed by 2 bases and the J gene end by 8 bases; junction bases not matched to a gene: 4. This CDR3 spans 15 amino acids.

This chain joins TRBV6-5 and TRBJ1-1; no clear D. The V and J ends lost 0 bases and 6 bases respectively, with 11 bases between them. The CDR3 spans 14 residues. Germline values: CDR1 MNHEY, CDR2 SVGAGI. CDR3 amino acids: CASSYSSLGSEAFF. DNA of the CDR3: TGTGCCAGCAGTTACTCGAGCCTCGGGTCTGAAGCTTTCTTT.

The rearrangement links TRBV6-1 to TRBJ2-7, with 7 bases identical to TRBD1. The CDR3 has 17 amino acids. V trimming: 4 bases; J trimming: 2 bases; junction bases outside the gene matches: 14. The germline V gene encodes CDR1 MNHNS and CDR2 SASEGT. The CDR3 sequence is CASSVAGGSNGPYEQYF. The DNA of the CDR3 is TGTGCCAGCAGTGTGGCAGGGGGTTCCAACGGGCCCTACGAGCAGTACTTC.

This clone was detected a few times. The rearrangement uses TRBV13 and TRBJ1-2, with D perhaps matching TRBD1 (5 bases). V shed 4 bases and J shed 7 bases, with 13 bases lying between them. Germline V lookup: CDR1 PRHDT, CDR2 FYEKMQ (reference sequence). CDR3 length: 13 amino acids. In nucleotides, the CDR3 is TGTGCCAGCAGCTGGACATACCTGGGTGGCTACACCTTC. This gives the protein CASSWTYLGGYTF.

The rearrangement joins TRBV5-4 to TRBJ2-5; maybe TRBD2 (6 bases). Germline V gene lookup returns CDR1 SGHNT and CDR2 YYREEE (reference sequence). The CDR3 contains 12 residues. The ends were cut back, 4 bases at V and 11 bases at J, with 15 bases in the middle. CDR3: CASSPGVSEQYF. CDR3 DNA: TGTGCCAGCAGCCCGGGGGTCTCAGAGCAGTACTTC. Based on the CDR3 plus reference TRBV5-4 and TRBJ2-5, the full variable domain is ETGVTQSPTHLIKTRGQQVTLRCSSQSGHNTVSWYQQALGQGPQFIFQYYREEENGRGNFPPRFSGLQFPNYSSELNVNALELDDSALYLCASSPGVSEQYFGPGTRLLVL.

This sequence joins TRBV7-8 and TRBJ1-1; TRBD1 is a possible D gene (5 bases). The V and J ends lost 4 bases and 10 bases respectively, with 13 bases between them. Germline values: CDR1 SGHVS, CDR2 FQNEAQ. CDR3 length: 12 amino acids. The CDR3 nucleotides are TGTGCCAGCAGCTCTATCAGGGTGGGAGCTTTCTTT. Its translation is CASSSIRVGAFF.

V usage is TRBV11-2 and J usage is TRBJ2-3; 13 bases are shared with TRBD2. V shed 2 bases, J shed 6 bases, and the junction held 8 bases outside the gene matches. The length of the CDR3 is 17 residues. In germline, CDR1 is SGHAT, CDR2 FQNNGV. This CDR3 is CASSLRSRTSGGDTQYF. The CDR3 coding sequence is TGTGCCAGCAGCTTAAGGTCGAGGACTAGCGGGGGTGATACGCAGTATTTT.

The genes are TRBV10-1 and TRBJ2-3; the D gene is possibly TRBD1 (5 bases). The CDR3 has 15 residues. V dropped 4 bases and J dropped 2 bases, with 13 bases sitting between them. The V gene's germline CDR1 is WNHNN and CDR2 SYGVQD (reference sequence). For the CDR3, the DNA is TGCGCCAGCAGTGCTGAGGACACAACCACAGATACGCAGTATTTT. Protein: CASSAEDTTTDTQYF.